This T cell receptor beta chain was identified during a study of blood T cell repertoires in COVID-19. Study summary: COVID-19 samples, acute and convalescent, were from the United States, Italy and Spain.

In the original workflow: Amplified reference gene primers provided the basis for estimating nucleated cell counts. Using immunoSEQ multiplex PCR, the repertoire was profiled, and TCRdb retains in-frame clones only, with some absent. That table furnishes V, J and clone size, whereas the DNA furnished D and trimming. The sample has a few hundred thousand clones, roughly 87% seen once. This clone has just one count. Germline V gene data show CDR1 as SGDLS and CDR2 as YYNGEE. V was trimmed by 0 bases and J by 6 bases, leaving 12 bases between them. This CDR3 has 15 residues. Cohort assignment relied on participant-reported clinical history.

This clonotype originated in a woman aged 25 to 45 who had recovered from COVID-19. The gene calls are TRBV9 and TRBJ2-2; D is unresolved. Sequencing was carried out using PBMCs or T cells enriched from blood (not recorded which). The CDR3 reads CASSVESRLAGELFF. DNA of the CDR3: TGTGCCAGCAGCGTAGAATCCAGGTTGGCCGGGGAGCTGTTTTTT.